Listed here are 8 T cell receptor beta chains from one sample, sequenced in a study of shared clonotypes between healthy human individuals. TCRdb's copy holds only in-frame clones and misses some; the assay was immunoSEQ multiplex PCR. There are about 1 million clones in the sample; more than 60% occur only once, and over 1.3% lies in the top ten. Sequencing was done on a sample of memory CD4+ T cells sorted from blood. Sample subset: CD45RA-negative fraction. The receptors come from a man younger than 30 in good health.

Only a few counts were recorded for this clone. This chain links TRBV6-6 with TRBJ1-5; D is ambiguous. V lost 7 bases and J lost 5, with 15 bases in between. The CDR3 is made up of 14 amino acids. CDR1 and CDR2 (germline): MNHNY, SVGAGI (reference sequence). The CDR3 region is CASTHSKGYQPQHF. As DNA, the CDR3 is TGTGCCAGCACTCATAGTAAGGGCTATCAGCCCCAGCATTTT.

The CDR3 region has the DNA TGTGCCAGCAGCTTGAATCCCCCTAGCGGCTTTACCTACGAGCAGTACTTC. Protein: CASSLNPPSGFTYEQYF. This rearrangement joins TRBV5-6 to TRBJ2-7, with 7 bases fitting TRBD2. Trimming took 1 base from V and 2 from J; bases not matched to a gene: 12. Germline V gene sequence: CDR1 SGHDT, CDR2 YYEEEE. This CDR3 region has 17 residues.

The V gene is TRBV10-1, the J gene TRBJ2-7; D possibly corresponds to TRBD2 (5 bases). V was shortened by 2 bases and J by 4 bases, with 24 bases between the two germline ends. The CDR3 totals 18 residues. The germline CDR1 and CDR2 sequences are WNHNN and SYGVQD (reference sequence). CDR3 protein: CASSEPPYDYHPSYEQYF. As DNA, the CDR3 is TGCGCCAGCAGTGAGCCTCCTTACGACTACCATCCTTCTTACGAGCAGTACTTC.

This chain joins TRBV7-3 and TRBJ2-7, with a tentative D call TRBD2 (5 bases). Germline CDR1 reads SGHTA; CDR2 reads FQGTGA. This CDR3 has 16 amino acids. V was shortened by 5 bases and J by 7 bases, with 24 bases between the two germline ends. The CDR3 DNA reads TGTGCCAGCAGCCTTACGGGTGGCTTGGCGTCGGGGGAGCAGTACTTC. This gives the protein CASSLTGGLASGEQYF. The variable domain in full, with the rest retrieved from reference TRBV7-3 and TRBJ2-7, is GAGVSQTPSNKVTEKGKYVELRCDPISGHTALYWYRQSLGQGPEFLIYFQGTGAADDSGLPNDRFFAVRPEGSVSTLKIQRTERGDSAVYLCASSLTGGLASGEQYFGPGTRLTVT.

CDR3 DNA sequence: TGTGCCAGCAGTGCCCCCGGGACAGGGGGCGCCGGGGAGCTGTTTTTT. Its translation: CASSAPGTGGAGELFF. The J gene is TRBJ2-2, the V gene TRBV6-1; TRBD1 aligns across 12 bases. V was pared by 4 bases and J by 6 bases, with 6 bases of the junction left unmatched. The germline V gene encodes CDR1 MNHNS and CDR2 SASEGT. The CDR3 is 16 amino acids.

The genes are TRBV27 and TRBJ2-1; 7 bases match TRBD2. CDR3 length equals 14 residues. With 3 bases clipped from V and 4 bases from J, the junction kept 3 bases outside the gene matches. Germline CDR1 and CDR2: MNHEY and SMNVEV (reference sequence). CDR3 amino acids: CASSFSLAYNEQFF. CDR3 DNA: TGTGCCAGCAGTTTCTCACTAGCGTACAATGAGCAGTTCTTC.

This rearrangement joins TRBV6-6 to TRBJ2-1; 7 bases are shared with TRBD1. The germline gives CDR1 MNHNY, CDR2 SVGAGI (reference sequence). V was pared by 4 bases and J by 5 bases, with 8 bases of the junction left unmatched. CDR3 length: 15 amino acids. CDR3 sequence reads: CASSSPFTGDNEQFF. The CDR3 nucleotides are TGTGCCAGCAGTTCCCCCTTTACAGGGGACAATGAGCAGTTCTTC.

This chain connects TRBV29-1 to TRBJ2-7; TRBD2 might be the D (5 bases). Germline V lookup: CDR1 SQVTM, CDR2 ANQGSEA. V gave up 4 bases and J gave up 1 base, with 14 bases separating them. The CDR3 extends over 14 amino acids. The CDR3 loop reads CSVAWAGGSYEQYF. The CDR3 DNA reads TGCAGCGTTGCCTGGGCAGGCGGGTCCTACGAGCAGTACTTC.